This TCR beta chain was captured by sequencing in a study of HIV-infected patients and healthy controls. Study-level findings and limits: Compared with untreated HIV+ repertoires, healthy controls showed roughly threefold more distinct CDR3s and higher Shannon diversity. The diversity differences were not explained by slight age and sex differences between study cohorts.

On this clonotype itself: The antigen is undetermined.

Whole blood was used without fractionation, so all unsorted peripheral T cells were included. This CDR3 is 14 amino acids long. V lost 6 bases to trimming and J lost 2 bases; unmatched junction nucleotides: 4. cDNA was made from approximately 0.55 ug RNA using alpha and beta constant primers. Using multiplexing indices, alpha and beta chain libraries were generated apart by chain-specific third strand synthesis. Second strand synthesis was primed from the SP2 site. TCRdb recomputed calls from the 5' RACE reads with MiXCR, one row per CDR3 protein. The sample lists around 18,000 distinct CDR3 sequences; about 9.4% were seen once.

Sequencing used blood. This sequence joins TRBV12-3 or TRBV12-4 and TRBJ2-3; 8 bases are a match to TRBD2. This clonotype was obtained from an adult in good health. CDR3 nucleotides: TGTGCCAGCAGGAAGCGGGAGACCACAGATACGCAGTATTTT. This encodes CASRKRETTDTQYF.